Below are 11 T cell receptor beta chains sequenced from a single sample in a study of CD8+CD57+ T cells in acquired aplastic anemia. Template material for TCR beta VDJ and CDR3 profiling consisted of genomic DNA. TCRdb used MiXCR to reprocess the reads, holding one entry per CDR3 protein. Of around 150,000 distinct CDR3 sequences in the sample, approximately 43% were seen once. The sequenced material came from sorted CD4+, CD8+, or CD8+CD57+ T cells (not recorded which) from PBMCs. These receptors originate from a human donor in good health.

For this clonotype: One end of the junction fails to match germline, which may point to a read error. The V call is TRBV11-2, the J call TRBJ2-3; no clear D. The CDR3 spans 14 residues. From germline, CDR1 is SGHAT and CDR2 FQNNGV. The CDR3 coding sequence is TGTGCCGGCAGCTTAGATGCCCCTACAGATACGCAGTATTTT. It codes for CAGSLDAPTDTQYF.

V usage is TRBV24-1 and J usage is TRBJ2-1; 10 bases are a match to TRBD2. V gave up 6 bases and J gave up 8 bases; unmatched junction bases: 3. The germline gives CDR1 KGHDR, CDR2 SFDVKD. There are 13 residues in the CDR3. CDR3 residues: CATSLAGEYEQFF. In DNA, the CDR3 is TGTGCCACCAGTCTAGCGGGAGAATATGAGCAGTTCTTC.

The V and J genes are TRBV10-1 and TRBJ2-7; 12 bases align to TRBD2. J was trimmed by 2 bases and V by 6 bases; bases with no gene match: 5. There are 15 residues in the CDR3. From germline, CDR1 is WNHNN and CDR2 SYGVQD (reference sequence). The DNA of the CDR3 is TGCGCCAGCAGCCCCGGGACTAGCGGGCCCTACGAGCAGTACTTC. Protein: CASSPGTSGPYEQYF.

This clonotype showed up many times. The rearrangement uses TRBV10-3 and TRBJ1-1, with a tentative D call TRBD1 (6 bases). The CDR3 extends over 18 amino acids. Trimming removed 0 bases at V and 0 bases at J, with 17 bases between. The V gene's germline CDR1 is ENHRY and CDR2 SYGVKD. CDR3 residues: CAISESAVDSSMNTEAFF. The CDR3 bases are TGTGCCATCAGTGAGTCGGCAGTGGACAGCTCTATGAACACTGAAGCTTTCTTT.

The V and J genes are TRBV10-3 and TRBJ2-3, with 9 positions matching TRBD2. CDR1 and CDR2 (germline): ENHRY, SYGVKD. The length of the CDR3 is 14 residues. Here the CDR3 reads CPSLAGVESDTQYF. The CDR3 DNA sequence: TGTCCCTCCTTAGCGGGAGTAGAATCGGATACGCAGTATTTT.

This clonotype appeared many times. The genes are TRBV10-3 and TRBJ2-1; tentative D call: TRBD2 (7 bases). From germline, CDR1 is ENHRY and CDR2 SYGVKD. The V end lost 6 bases, the J end lost 6 bases, and 18 bases lay between the germline ends. The CDR3 extends over 15 amino acids. CDR3 nucleotide sequence: TGTGCCATCAGCGGAGGACTAGGGGGGTTCAATGAGCAGTTCTTC. As protein: CAISGGLGGFNEQFF.

The V call is TRBV15, the J call TRBJ2-3; D gene ambiguous. Trimming stripped 1 base from V and 2 bases from J, with 7 bases between. Germline V gene lookup returns CDR1 LNHNV and CDR2 YYDKDF (reference sequence). This CDR3 comprises 14 residues. CDR3: CATSRVGYTDTQYF. CDR3 DNA sequence: TGTGCCACCAGCAGAGTGGGGTACACAGATACGCAGTATTTT.

This clonotype was seen at least ten times. The rearrangement links TRBV24-1 to TRBJ2-3; D is ambiguous. Germline CDR1 and CDR2: KGHDR and SFDVKD. With 4 bases removed from V and 4 bases from J, the gap between germline ends came to 17 bases. The CDR3 runs to 16 residues. In DNA form, the CDR3 reads TGTGCCACCAGTGAGGCAGGCACCTCATCGGCAGATACGCAGTATTTT. Protein sequence: CATSEAGTSSADTQYF.

This clonotype has a handful of counts. A much larger clone is a single base away; this may be a read error. The chain couples TRBV7-3 to TRBJ2-1; no clear D gene. This CDR3 has 12 residues. Germline CDR1 and CDR2: SGHTA and FQGTGA. The CDR3 bases are TGTGCCCGCAGCTCCTATAACAATGAGCAGTTCTTC. Translated: CARSSYNNEQFF.

This clonotype came up many times. V and J are TRBV6-1 and TRBJ1-5; TRBD1 matches at 8 bases. This CDR3 spans 12 amino acids. J was trimmed by 4 bases and V by 8 bases; bases with no gene match: 1. Per the germline V gene, CDR1 is MNHNS and CDR2 is SASEGT. The CDR3 DNA is TGTGCCAGCGGGACAGGTAATCAGCCCCAGCATTTT. It translates to CASGTGNQPQHF.

This clonotype showed up many times. The chain uses TRBV20-1 and TRBJ2-1; D not resolved. The V and J ends lost 3 bases and 3 bases respectively, with 9 bases between them. Germline lookup yields CDR1 DFQATT and CDR2 SNEGSKA (reference sequence). The CDR3 runs to 13 residues. CDR3 residues: CSASRLLYNEQFF. The CDR3 nucleotides are TGCAGTGCTAGTCGTCTACTCTACAATGAGCAGTTCTTC.